These T cell receptor beta chains were read from a single sample in a study of blood T cell repertoires in COVID-19. The table came from immunoSEQ multiplex PCR; TCRdb's copy has only in-frame clones and leaves some out. Among more than 200,000 clones listed, more than 60% were seen once. The sequencing sample was made of peripheral blood. The receptor source for this set is a middle-aged woman with active or convalescent COVID-19. CDR3s include the opening cysteine and the closing phenylalanine or tryptophan.

TRBV5-1	TRBJ1-1	CASSAHGLLNTEAFF
TRBV5-1	TRBJ1-1	CASSLANNPGWNTEAFF
TRBV6-1	TRBJ1-6	CASSGGQGAFGENSPLHF
TRBV19	TRBJ1-1	CASSTSRNTEAFF
TRBV12-5	TRBJ1-4	CASGPGGATNEKLFF
TRBV27	TRBJ1-2	CASSSLGQALFTF
TRBV13	TRBJ1-2	CASRRVGYGYTF
TRBV7-2	TRBJ2-7	CASSPMRSSYEQYF
TRBV6-5	TRBJ1-5	CASRGQGRNQPQHF
TRBV28	TRBJ1-1	CASSLSRRGTEAFF
TRBV5-1	TRBJ2-3	CASSHYDSGATDTQYF
TRBV29-1	TRBJ1-2	CSVGETGGNYGYTF
TRBV27	TRBJ1-5	CASSLGQGGQPQHF
TRBV5-1	TRBJ1-5	CASSLVPGGHQPQHF
TRBV7-2	TRBJ2-5	CASTLAGLAGGLDQYF
TRBV28	TRBJ2-3	CASSRGELIGRGGPDTQYF
TRBV6-2/TRBV6-3	TRBJ2-1	CASSVYTLNNEQFF
TRBV9	TRBJ1-1	CASSGRDSDTEAFF
TRBV28	TRBJ2-5	CASSLLWPEQETQYF
TRBV2	TRBJ2-1	CASKEVARNYNEQFF
TRBV7-2	TRBJ2-1	CASSFATGDEQFF
TRBV5-1	TRBJ2-1	CASSWTSGVSYNEQFF
TRBV29-1	TRBJ1-5	CSAGGGGNQPQHF
TRBV28	TRBJ2-7	CASSLGQGAGEQYF
TRBV5-8	TRBJ2-1	CASSLTSGVDEQFF
TRBV5-1	TRBJ1-1	CASSLEQGSTEAFF
TRBV5-6	TRBJ1-4	CASSSGQGRANEKLFF
TRBV5-1	TRBJ2-3	CASSPTTQTDTQYF
TRBV2	TRBJ1-2	CASSSLGTSGGYTF
TRBV5-1	TRBJ2-7	CASSLLSGGFYEQYF
TRBV6-2/TRBV6-3	TRBJ2-1	CASSSHSLLVNEQFF
TRBV13	TRBJ2-1	CASSFGGTSLYNEQFF
TRBV5-4	TRBJ2-7	CASSIRDSYYEQYF
TRBV4-1	TRBJ2-5	CASSQARQSYQETQYF
TRBV29-1	TRBJ1-1	CSVEYNRGTEAFF
TRBV7-2	TRBJ1-2	CASSFETILGDTF
TRBV29-1	TRBJ2-2	CSVVLEGPGTGELFF